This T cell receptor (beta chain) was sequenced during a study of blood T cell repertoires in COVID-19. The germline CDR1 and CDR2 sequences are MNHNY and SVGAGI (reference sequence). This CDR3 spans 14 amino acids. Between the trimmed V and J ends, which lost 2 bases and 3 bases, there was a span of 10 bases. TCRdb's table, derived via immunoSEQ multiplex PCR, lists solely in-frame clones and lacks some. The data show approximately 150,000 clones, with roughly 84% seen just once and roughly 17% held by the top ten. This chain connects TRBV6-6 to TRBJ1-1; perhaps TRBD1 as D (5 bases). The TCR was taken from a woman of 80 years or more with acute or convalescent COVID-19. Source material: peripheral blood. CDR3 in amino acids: CASSYTTEYTEAFF. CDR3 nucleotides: TGTGCCAGCAGTTACACGACAGAATACACTGAAGCTTTCTTT.